This TCR beta chain emerged from a study of cytomegalovirus exposure and HLA in healthy donors. Sequenced by immunoSEQ multiplex PCR; TCRdb stores in-frame clones only, minus some. The sample has about 110,000 clones; over 75% are singletons. The sequenced material came from PBMCs. This receptor was identified in a woman aged 18-29 years in good health and CMV-seronegative.

CDR3 bases: TGCAGCGTGGAGGTGAGGGCAGATACGCAGTATTTT. This sequence encodes CSVEVRADTQYF. The rearrangement joins TRBV29-1 to TRBJ2-3, with a weak D call TRBD2 (5 bases). The CDR3 is 12 amino acids. Germline V gene data show CDR1 as SQVTM and CDR2 as ANQGSEA. V was trimmed by 6 bases and J by 4 bases, leaving 11 bases between them.